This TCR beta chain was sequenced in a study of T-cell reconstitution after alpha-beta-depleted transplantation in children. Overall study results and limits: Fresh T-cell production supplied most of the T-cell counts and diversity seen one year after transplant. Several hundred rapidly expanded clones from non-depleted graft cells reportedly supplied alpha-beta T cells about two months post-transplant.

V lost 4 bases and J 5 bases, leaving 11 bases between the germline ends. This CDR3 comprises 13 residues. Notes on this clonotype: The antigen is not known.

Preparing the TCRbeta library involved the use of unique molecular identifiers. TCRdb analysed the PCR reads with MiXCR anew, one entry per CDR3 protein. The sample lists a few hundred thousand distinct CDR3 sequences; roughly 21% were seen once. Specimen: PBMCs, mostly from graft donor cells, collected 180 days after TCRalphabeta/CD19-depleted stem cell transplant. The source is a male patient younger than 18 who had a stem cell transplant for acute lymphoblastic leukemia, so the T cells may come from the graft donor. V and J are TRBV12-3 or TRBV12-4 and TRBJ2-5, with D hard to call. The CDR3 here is CASSSLDAETQYF. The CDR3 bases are TGTGCCAGCAGTTCGCTGGATGCCGAGACCCAGTACTTC.